The 32 T cell receptor beta chains below were found in one sample sequenced in a study of control samples from healthy donors and cancer patients. The protocol was immunoSEQ multiplex PCR, while the TCRdb copy is restricted to in-frame clones and leaves out a portion. The sample lists 80,000 to 100,000 clones; roughly 83% were seen once. Sequenced: blood. Every receptor here comes from a woman between 25 and 40 years old in good health.

This clone was picked up a small number of times. The CDR3 loop reads CATSREKGTFGNTIYF. The DNA of the CDR3 is TGTGCCACCAGCAGAGAGAAGGGCACTTTTGGAAACACCATATATTTT. The genes are TRBV15 and TRBJ1-3; D is uncertain. The CDR3 is 16 amino acids. Germline lookup yields CDR1 LNHNV and CDR2 YYDKDF (reference sequence). The V end was cut by 0 bases, the J end by 3 bases, with 12 bases between.

This chain connects TRBV9 to TRBJ2-1, with D perhaps matching TRBD2 (5 bases). The V gene's germline CDR1 is SGDLS and CDR2 YYNGEE. The ends were cut back, 1 base at V and 0 bases at J, with 11 bases in the middle. This CDR3 has 16 amino acids. The CDR3 sequence is CASSVFPGNSYNEQFF. Written as DNA, the CDR3 is TGTGCCAGCAGCGTATTTCCGGGGAACTCCTACAATGAGCAGTTCTTC.

The chain joins TRBV6-6 to TRBJ2-1, with 7 bases matching TRBD2. The CDR3 sequence is 15 residues long. Germline V gene data show CDR1 as MNHNY and CDR2 as SVGAGI (reference sequence). Trimming at V came to 5 bases and at J to 6 bases, leaving 10 bases not matched to a gene. CDR3: CASSQLADQSNEQFF. DNA of the CDR3: TGTGCCAGCAGTCAGCTAGCGGATCAGTCCAATGAGCAGTTCTTC.

The chain couples TRBV6-5 to TRBJ2-7; tentatively, D is TRBD1 (5 bases). Looked up from germline, CDR1 is MNHEY and CDR2 is SVGAGI. Trimming left V 7 bases short and J 6 bases short, with 16 bases between. The CDR3 has 13 amino acids. The CDR3 DNA sequence: TGTGCCAGCAAACTCCCCTCTCAGGGCGAGCAGTACTTC. Amino acids: CASKLPSQGEQYF.

Only a few counts were recorded for this clone. V and J are TRBV3-1 (or the pseudogene TRBV3-2) and TRBJ1-5; D gene uncertain. The CDR3 is 13 amino acids. Trimming pared 0 bases from V and 3 bases from J, leaving 3 bases between. Germline CDR1 and CDR2: LGHDT and YNNKEL (reference sequence). As DNA, the CDR3 is TGTGCCAGCAGCCAAGATGACAATCAGCCCCAGCATTTT. This sequence encodes CASSQDDNQPQHF.

V and J are TRBV19 and TRBJ1-1; 8 nucleotides agree with TRBD1. CDR3 length equals 14 residues. V shed 5 bases and J 5 bases; nucleotides not matched to a gene: 7. CDR1 is LNHDA and CDR2 is SQIVND in the germline V gene (reference sequence). The CDR3 sequence: CASSLRTGRTEAFF. The CDR3 DNA reads as TGTGCCAGTAGTCTGCGGACAGGGCGAACTGAAGCTTTCTTT.

The rearrangement uses TRBV12-5 and TRBJ2-1; perhaps TRBD2 as D (5 bases). The CDR3 runs to 12 residues. V was clipped by 4 bases and J by 9 bases, with 10 bases between them. Per the germline V gene, CDR1 is LGHNT and CDR2 is FRNRAP. Written as DNA, the CDR3 is TGTGCTAGTGGTTGGGCCGGGATTGAGCAGTTCTTC. It translates to CASGWAGIEQFF.

This chain links TRBV15 with TRBJ1-4; D is unclear. Deletions cut 0 bases from V and 2 bases from J, with 10 bases between. This CDR3 has 16 residues. In germline, CDR1 is LNHNV, CDR2 YYDKDF (reference sequence). In DNA form, the CDR3 reads TGTGCCACCAGCAGAGATGGGGAGGGCACTAATGAAAAACTGTTTTTT. Encoded protein: CATSRDGEGTNEKLFF.

The CDR3 bases are TGCAGCGTTGAAGGCTCATACCTCTCCTACAATGAGCAGTTCTTC. This encodes CSVEGSYLSYNEQFF. The J gene is TRBJ2-1, the V gene TRBV29-1; D unclear. Between the trimmed V and J ends, which lost 1 base and 0 bases, there was a span of 10 bases. CDR1 is SQVTM, CDR2 ANQGSEA, per germline. The CDR3 covers 15 residues.

The V gene is TRBV15, the J gene TRBJ1-3; D gene unclear. The V end was cut by 4 bases, the J end by 0 bases, with 10 bases between. The CDR3 has 15 amino acids. The V gene's germline CDR1 is LNHNV and CDR2 YYDKDF (reference sequence). This chain's CDR3 is CATSTSDYSGNTIYF. The CDR3 region has the DNA TGTGCCACCAGCACATCGGACTACTCTGGAAACACCATATATTTT.

Details on this clone: The same CDR3 can be traced to other DNA sequences in this sample. J is TRBJ1-2 and V is TRBV6-2 or TRBV6-3; possibly TRBD1 for D (5 bases). The V end was cut by 6 bases, the J end by 4 bases, with 12 bases between. Looked up from germline, CDR1 is MNHEY and CDR2 is SVGEGT. This CDR3 is built from 13 residues. CDR3 protein: CASSLDRSYGYTF. CDR3 nucleotide sequence: TGTGCCAGCAGCCTTGACAGAAGCTATGGCTACACCTTC.

The chain links TRBV5-1 to TRBJ2-7; 12 bases map to TRBD2. V lost 4 bases to trimming and J lost 2 bases; unmatched junction nucleotides: 7. This CDR3 spans 16 amino acids. CDR1 SGHRS and CDR2 YFSETQ come from the germline V gene. CDR3 DNA: TGCGCCAGCAGCCCCGGGACTAGCGGGCAACCCTACGAGCAGTACTTC. It specifies CASSPGTSGQPYEQYF. The full variable domain, in which reference TRBV5-1 and TRBJ2-7 provide the parts outside the CDR3, is KAGVTQTPRYLIKTRGQQVTLSCSPISGHRSVSWYQQTPGQGLQFLFEYFSETQRNKGNFPGRFSGRQFSNSRSEMNVSTLELGDSALYLCASSPGTSGQPYEQYFGPGTRLTVT.

The chain recombines TRBV11-2 with TRBJ2-3, with 8 bases that match TRBD2. The CDR3 length is 15 residues. The junction had 8 bases not matched to a gene; V was cut back by 0 bases and J by 9 bases. The germline V gene encodes CDR1 SGHAT and CDR2 FQNNGV. CDR3 sequence (DNA): TGTGCCAGCAGCTTAGATCAACTAGCGGCCTTGACGCAGTATTTT. Its protein product is CASSLDQLAALTQYF.

The V call is TRBV4-2, the J call TRBJ2-1, with 9 bases matching TRBD2. CDR1 is LGHNA and CDR2 is YNFKEQ in the germline V gene. The V gene end was trimmed by 3 bases and the J gene end by 9 bases; junction bases not matched to a gene: 12. The CDR3 loop spans 16 amino acids. CDR3 DNA: TGTGCCAGCAGCCATCCCGAGCGGGGGGCCAATTCTGAGCAGTTCTTC. Translation gives CASSHPERGANSEQFF.

This clone was seen only a few times. The genes are TRBV7-9 and TRBJ2-1; 10 bases line up with TRBD2. V lost 6 bases to trimming and J lost 8 bases; unmatched junction nucleotides: 7. The length of the CDR3 is 14 residues. Germline CDR1 is SEHNR and CDR2 is FQNEAQ (reference sequence). DNA of the CDR3: TGTGCCAGCAGAAGCGGGGGGGCCAAGTATGAGCAGTTCTTC. This encodes CASRSGGAKYEQFF.

The chain employs TRBV30 and TRBJ2-7; a weak D match, TRBD1 (6 bases). There are 13 residues in the CDR3. The germline V gene has CDR1 GTSNPN and CDR2 SVGIG (reference sequence). The V and J ends lost 3 bases and 2 bases respectively, with 11 bases between them. This CDR3 reads CAWSRDTAYEQYF. The DNA for the CDR3 is TGTGCCTGGAGCCGGGACACCGCCTACGAGCAGTACTTC.

This clone was seen more than once but under ten times. The V call is TRBV6-2 or TRBV6-3, the J call TRBJ1-4; D gene uncertain. Looked up from germline, CDR1 is MNHEY and CDR2 is SVGEGT. Trimming removed 6 bases from V and 0 bases from J, with 20 bases in between. The CDR3 is 18 residues long. CDR3 nucleotide sequence: TGTGCCAGCAGCCGAGGATCTGTCACATTTGCAACTAATGAAAAACTGTTTTTT. Amino acid sequence: CASSRGSVTFATNEKLFF.

The chain couples TRBV21-1 to TRBJ2-7; the table's D gene call, TRBD1, was not cross checked with the DNA. TRBV21-1 is deemed a pseudogene. This CDR3 is 17 amino acids long. Here the CDR3 DNA reads TGTGCCAGCAGCAAAAATCCGGACAGGGGTCGGGCCTACGAGCAGTACTTC. It encodes CASSKNPDRGRAYEQYF.

The J gene is TRBJ2-7, the V gene TRBV5-6; no definite D call. This CDR3 has 14 residues. The germline V gene has CDR1 SGHDT and CDR2 YYEEEE. V lost 1 base to trimming and J lost 1 base, with 9 bases between them. CDR3 amino acids: CASSLLQTSYEQYF. In nucleotides, the CDR3 is TGTGCCAGCAGCTTGCTACAGACTTCCTACGAGCAGTACTTC.

The chain recombines TRBV5-4 with TRBJ2-5; D gene unclear. V was clipped by 4 bases and J by 7 bases, with 8 bases between them. The CDR3 sequence is 11 residues long. The V gene's germline CDR1 is SGHNT and CDR2 YYREEE (reference sequence). The CDR3 loop is CASSARWTQYF. The CDR3 DNA follows: TGTGCCAGCAGCGCCCGCTGGACCCAGTACTTC.

V gene TRBV7-2 combines with J gene TRBJ2-7; the match to TRBD1 covers 10 bases. V was clipped by 1 base and J by 4 bases; unmatched bases: 4. The CDR3 covers 15 residues. CDR1 is SGHTA and CDR2 is FQGNSA in the germline V gene. Written as DNA, the CDR3 is TGTGCCAGCAGCTTAGGTGGGGACAGGGGTTACGAGCAGTACTTC. This encodes CASSLGGDRGYEQYF. Drawing the rest from reference TRBV7-2 and TRBJ2-7, the complete variable domain is GAGVSQSPSNKVTEKGKDVELRCDPISGHTALYWYRQSLGQGLEFLIYFQGNSAPDKSGLPSDRFSAERTGGSVSTLTIQRTQQEDSAVYLCASSLGGDRGYEQYFGPGTRLTVT.

The chain carries TRBV25-1 and TRBJ1-2; D is unresolved. CDR3 length equals 11 residues. Germline CDR1 reads MGHDK; CDR2 reads SYGVNS. Trimming removed 4 bases at V and 5 bases at J, with 5 bases between. CDR3 residues: CASSVAYGYTF. In DNA form, the CDR3 reads TGTGCCAGCAGTGTAGCGTATGGCTACACCTTC.

The chain recombines TRBV3-1 (or the pseudogene TRBV3-2) with TRBJ1-3; D not resolved. V was pared by 1 base and J by 3 bases, with 7 bases between. The CDR3 runs 14 residues. Germline CDR1 is LGHDT and CDR2 is YNNKEL (reference sequence). CDR3: CASSQGRVGNTIYF. The DNA for the CDR3 is TGTGCCAGCAGCCAAGGACGGGTTGGAAACACCATATATTTT.

The chain couples TRBV12-5 to TRBJ2-3; D uncertain. This CDR3 has 13 residues. Between the trimmed V and J ends, which lost 5 bases and 6 bases, there was a span of 12 bases. Germline CDR1 and CDR2: LGHNT and FRNRAP. The CDR3 protein is CASGPARVDTQYF. The CDR3 nucleotides are TGTGCTAGTGGTCCTGCCCGGGTGGATACGCAGTATTTT.

The CDR3 DNA follows: TGTGCCTGGAGTGGGACAGGGTGGGCTGAAGCTTTCTTT. Residues: CAWSGTGWAEAFF. The rearrangement links TRBV30 to TRBJ1-1; 8 nucleotides agree with TRBD1. J gave up 6 bases and V 1 base, and 4 bases lay outside the gene matches. Germline CDR1 is GTSNPN and CDR2 is SVGIG (reference sequence). The CDR3 is 13 amino acids.

The V and J genes are TRBV19 and TRBJ2-7; D unclear. The ends were cut back, 3 bases at V and 5 bases at J, with 14 bases in the middle. The CDR3 totals 14 residues. The germline V gene encodes CDR1 LNHDA and CDR2 SQIVND (reference sequence). The CDR3 protein is CASSIRLGSHEQYF. The CDR3, as DNA: TGTGCCAGTAGTATCCGGCTCGGGTCCCACGAGCAGTACTTC. Complete variable domain (other parts from reference TRBV19 and TRBJ2-7): DGGITQSPKYLFRKEGQNVTLSCEQNLNHDAMYWYRQDPGQGLRLIYYSQIVNDFQKGDIAEGYSVSREKKESFPLTVTSAQKNPTAFYLCASSIRLGSHEQYFGPGTRLTVT.

Remarks on this clone: An end of the junction differs from the germline gene, which may be a read error. The chain recombines TRBV7-2 with TRBJ1-1; D is undetermined. The CDR3 runs 13 residues. Germline CDR1 reads SGHTA; CDR2 reads FQGNSA. The CDR3 protein is CASSLTPNSSRKF. The CDR3 DNA reads TGTGCCAGCAGCCTAACCCCTAACAGCTCTCGAAAGTTT.

The gene calls are TRBV7-2 and TRBJ2-1, with a possible D match to TRBD2 (7 bases). The V end lost 2 bases, the J end lost 10 bases, and 21 bases lay between the germline ends. This CDR3 contains 16 residues. The V gene's germline CDR1 is SGHTA and CDR2 FQGNSA. The CDR3 region is CASSLSGGGLGGEQFF. The CDR3 nucleotides read TGTGCCAGCAGCTTATCTGGCGGGGGCCTGGGAGGGGAGCAGTTCTTC.

This chain joins TRBV12-5 and TRBJ2-1, with D perhaps matching TRBD1 or TRBD2 (5 bases each). The CDR3 is made up of 13 amino acids. Germline CDR1 reads LGHNT; CDR2 reads FRNRAP. Trimming shortened V by 1 base and J by 8 bases, and 9 bases separated the two germline ends. The CDR3 loop reads CASGLAGAYEQFF. The CDR3 nucleotides are TGTGCTAGTGGTTTGGCCGGGGCCTATGAGCAGTTCTTC.

The CDR3 DNA is TGTGCCAGCAGTTACTCCGGGGTAGCGGGGGTTCTCGAGCAGTACTTC. Translating gives CASSYSGVAGVLEQYF. The chain couples TRBV6-2 or TRBV6-3 to TRBJ2-7; 9 nucleotides line up with TRBD2. With 0 bases clipped from V and 6 bases from J, the junction kept 9 bases outside the gene matches. CDR3 length: 16 amino acids. Germline loops: CDR1 MNHEY, CDR2 SVGEGT.

The V gene is TRBV27, the J gene TRBJ2-4; 9 bases are shared with TRBD1. CDR1 and CDR2 from the germline V gene are MNHEY and SMNVEV (reference sequence). The ends lost 4 bases at V and 7 bases at J; junction bases unmatched: 5. The CDR3 covers 14 residues. CDR3 DNA: TGTGCCAGCAGTTATGACAGGGGGTTTAACATTCAGTACTTC. This codes for CASSYDRGFNIQYF.

This chain joins TRBV28 and TRBJ2-5; D perhaps matches TRBD1 (6 bases). The germline V and J ends were trimmed by 2 bases and 2 bases, with 15 bases remaining between them. CDR1 is MDHEN and CDR2 is SYDVKM in the germline V gene. The CDR3 spans 16 residues. The CDR3 region has the DNA TGTGCCAGCAGTTTAGAGCTCAGGGGTGTGCAAGAGACCCAGTACTTC. Residues: CASSLELRGVQETQYF.